This T cell receptor beta chain was captured in a study of response to subunit inactivated influenza vaccine. This clonotype was observed a handful of times. Germline V gives CDR1 DFQATT, CDR2 SNEGSKA (reference sequence). V dropped 3 bases and J dropped 3; count of bases not matched to a gene: 5. This CDR3 has 14 residues. Each CDR3 protein gets one entry after TCRdb re-called the RT-PCR reads with MiXCR. The sample holds hundreds of thousands of distinct CDR3 sequences; 11% to 15% are singletons and the top ten take 6.5% to 8.5%. The chain carries TRBV20-1 and TRBJ2-7; 10 bases are shared with TRBD1. Sample: PBMCs from blood, taken roughly 2 weeks before vaccination. This receptor was obtained from a middle-aged man who received an inactivated influenza vaccine. CDR3 bases: TGCAGTGCTAGTAGGGGGGACAGGGGCTACGAGCAGTACTTC. It yields the protein CSASRGDRGYEQYF.